This T cell receptor beta chain was observed in a study of T cells after yellow fever vaccination. Findings of the study overall: The CD4 and CD8 compartments had a small share of their clonotypes in common.

They built TCR cDNA with 5'RACE template switching, a step that put in a universal primer site and UMIs. One entry per CDR3 protein results from TCRdb running MiXCR on the 5' RACE reads. This table holds a few hundred thousand distinct CDR3 sequences, approximately 4.3% found once. Trimming took off 0 bases at V and 6 bases at J, with 9 bases between the two ends. CDR1 and CDR2 from the germline V gene are SGHRS and YFSETQ. This CDR3 has 13 residues. This clonotype was counted many times. Its antigen is unknown. The chain carries TRBV5-1 and TRBJ1-2; D is undetermined. The sequence was obtained from a man in his late teens or twenties who received the YFV17D yellow fever vaccine. The starting material was PBMCs, obtained 15 days after the yellow fever booster vaccination. The CDR3 spells CASSLAGENGYTF. The CDR3, as DNA: TGCGCCAGCAGCTTGGCCGGGGAAAATGGCTACACCTTC.